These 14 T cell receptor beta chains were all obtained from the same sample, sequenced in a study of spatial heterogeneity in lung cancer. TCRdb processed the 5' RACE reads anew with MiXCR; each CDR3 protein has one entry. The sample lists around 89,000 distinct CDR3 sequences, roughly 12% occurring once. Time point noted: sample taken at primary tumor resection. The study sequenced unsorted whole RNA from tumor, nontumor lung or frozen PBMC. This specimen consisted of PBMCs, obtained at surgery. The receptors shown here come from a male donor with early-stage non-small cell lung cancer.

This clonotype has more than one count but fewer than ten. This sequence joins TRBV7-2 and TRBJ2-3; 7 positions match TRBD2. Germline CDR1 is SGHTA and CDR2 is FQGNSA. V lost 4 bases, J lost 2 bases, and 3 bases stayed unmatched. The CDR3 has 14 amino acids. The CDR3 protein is CASSSRDYTDTQYF. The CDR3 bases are TGTGCCAGCAGCTCCCGGGACTACACAGATACGCAGTATTTT.

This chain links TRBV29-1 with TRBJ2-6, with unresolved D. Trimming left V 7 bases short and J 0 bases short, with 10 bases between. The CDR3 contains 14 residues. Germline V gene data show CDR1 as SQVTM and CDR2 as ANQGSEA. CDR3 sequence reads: CSANINSGANVLTF. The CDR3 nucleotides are TGCAGCGCCAATATAAACTCTGGGGCCAACGTCCTGACTTTC.

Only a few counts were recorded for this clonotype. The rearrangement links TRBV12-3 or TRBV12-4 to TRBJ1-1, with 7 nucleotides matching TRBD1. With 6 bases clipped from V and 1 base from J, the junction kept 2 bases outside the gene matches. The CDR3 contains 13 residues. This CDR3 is CASSRTGNTEAFF. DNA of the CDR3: TGTGCCAGCAGCAGGACAGGGAACACTGAAGCTTTCTTT.

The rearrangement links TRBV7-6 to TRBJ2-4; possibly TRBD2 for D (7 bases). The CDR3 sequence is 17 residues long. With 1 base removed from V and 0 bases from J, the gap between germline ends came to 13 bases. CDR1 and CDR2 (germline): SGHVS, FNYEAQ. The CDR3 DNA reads TGTGCCAGCAGCTTAGAGGCGGGGGCCATAGCCAAAAACATTCAGTACTTC. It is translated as CASSLEAGAIAKNIQYF.

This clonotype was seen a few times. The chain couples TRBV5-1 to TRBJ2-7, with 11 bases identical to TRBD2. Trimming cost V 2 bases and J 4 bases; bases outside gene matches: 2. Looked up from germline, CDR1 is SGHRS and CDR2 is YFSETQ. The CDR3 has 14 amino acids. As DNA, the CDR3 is TGCGCCAGCAGCTTACTAGCGGGAGAGTACGAGCAGTACTTC. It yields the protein CASSLLAGEYEQYF.

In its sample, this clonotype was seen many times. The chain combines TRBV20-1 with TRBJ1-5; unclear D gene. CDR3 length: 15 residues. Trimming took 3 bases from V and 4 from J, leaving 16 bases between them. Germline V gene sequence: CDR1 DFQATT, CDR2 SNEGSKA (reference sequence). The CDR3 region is CSASRVSMANQPQHF. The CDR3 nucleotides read TGCAGTGCTAGTAGAGTTTCGATGGCGAATCAGCCCCAGCATTTT.

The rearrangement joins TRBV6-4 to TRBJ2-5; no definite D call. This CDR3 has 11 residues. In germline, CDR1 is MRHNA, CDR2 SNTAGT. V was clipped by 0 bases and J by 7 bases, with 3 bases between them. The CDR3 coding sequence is TGTGCCAGCAGTGACTCCGCGACCCAGTACTTC. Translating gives CASSDSATQYF.

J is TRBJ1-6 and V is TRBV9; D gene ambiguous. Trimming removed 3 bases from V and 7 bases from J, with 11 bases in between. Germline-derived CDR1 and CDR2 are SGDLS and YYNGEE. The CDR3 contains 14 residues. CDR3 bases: TGTGCCAGCAGCGGGACGGTGGGGAATTCACCCCTCCACTTT. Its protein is CASSGTVGNSPLHF.

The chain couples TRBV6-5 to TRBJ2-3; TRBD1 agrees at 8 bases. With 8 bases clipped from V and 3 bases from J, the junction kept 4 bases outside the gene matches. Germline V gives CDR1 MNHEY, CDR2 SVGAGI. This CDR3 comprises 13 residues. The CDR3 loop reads CASGYRGTDTQYF. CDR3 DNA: TGTGCCAGCGGCTACAGGGGGACAGATACGCAGTATTTT.

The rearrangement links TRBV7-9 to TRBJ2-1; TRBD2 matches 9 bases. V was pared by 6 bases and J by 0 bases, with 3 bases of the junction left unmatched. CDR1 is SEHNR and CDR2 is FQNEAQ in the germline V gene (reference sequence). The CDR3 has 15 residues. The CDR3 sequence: CASRSGGNSYNEQFF. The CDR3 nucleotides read TGTGCCAGCAGGAGCGGGGGGAACTCCTACAATGAGCAGTTCTTC.

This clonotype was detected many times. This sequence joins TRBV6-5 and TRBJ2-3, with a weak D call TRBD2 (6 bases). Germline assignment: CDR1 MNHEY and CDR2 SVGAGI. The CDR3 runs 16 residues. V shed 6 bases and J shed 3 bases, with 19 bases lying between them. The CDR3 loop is CASRHAPGLSTDTQYF. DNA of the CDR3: TGTGCCAGCAGGCACGCGCCGGGACTTTCTACAGATACGCAGTATTTT.

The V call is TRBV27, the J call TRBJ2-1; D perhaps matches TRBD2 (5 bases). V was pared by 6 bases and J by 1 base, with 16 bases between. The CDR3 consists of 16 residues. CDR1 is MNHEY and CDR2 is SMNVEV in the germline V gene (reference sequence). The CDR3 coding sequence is TGTGCCAGCAGCCCTAGGAATCGCGGGTCCTACAATGAGCAGTTCTTC. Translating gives CASSPRNRGSYNEQFF.

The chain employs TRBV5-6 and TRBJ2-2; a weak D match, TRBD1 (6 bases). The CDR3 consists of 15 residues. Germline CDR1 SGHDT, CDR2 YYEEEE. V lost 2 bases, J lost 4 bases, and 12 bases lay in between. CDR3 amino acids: CASSFGGTVTGELFF. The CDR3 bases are TGTGCCAGCAGCTTTGGGGGCACAGTCACCGGGGAGCTGTTTTTT.

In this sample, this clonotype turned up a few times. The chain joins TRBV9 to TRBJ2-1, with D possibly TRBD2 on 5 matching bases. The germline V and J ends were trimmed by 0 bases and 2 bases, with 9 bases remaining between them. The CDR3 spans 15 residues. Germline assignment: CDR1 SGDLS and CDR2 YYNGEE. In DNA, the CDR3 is TGTGCCAGCAGCGTAGAAGCGGCGACCTACAATGAGCAGTTCTTC. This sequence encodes CASSVEAATYNEQFF. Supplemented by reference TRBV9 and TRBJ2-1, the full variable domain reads DSGVTQTPKHLITATGQRVTLRCSPRSGDLSVYWYQQSLDQGLQFLIQYYNGEERAKGNILERFSAQQFPDLHSELNLSSLELGDSALYFCASSVEAATYNEQFFGPGTRLTVL.